This T cell receptor beta chain was retrieved from a study of T cells in Graves' hyperthyroidism and ophthalmopathy. This CDR3 has 15 amino acids. In germline, CDR1 is MNHEY, CDR2 SVGAGI. Trimming removed 4 bases from V and 2 bases from J; junction bases left unmatched: 8. Over 18 months, lack of ophthalmopathy progression marked Graves' hyperthyroidism as stable. RNA transcripts were the template for amplifying TCR beta CDR3 regions. The HTBI primer set served for first-round RT-PCR of the TCR CDR3. TCRdb re-analysed the multiplex PCR reads in MiXCR, keeping a single row per CDR3 protein. The sample consists of over 700,000 distinct CDR3 sequences, over 35% of them appearing once.

This chain uses TRBV6-5 with TRBJ2-7; 7 bases line up with TRBD1. This sequence originates from a woman in her forties with Graves' hyperthyroidism. Sequencing was carried out using blood. The CDR3 here is CASSLRTGDPYEQYF. The CDR3 DNA follows: TGTGCCAGCAGTTTAAGAACAGGGGACCCCTACGAGCAGTACTTC.